This T cell receptor beta chain comes out of a study of T cell responses to AZD1222 COVID-19 vaccine. Overall study: Pooling of second doses given at about 4 or about 12 weeks was done. Regarding the study as a whole: Nearly half of spike-specific TCRs reportedly go after variant regions that carry no mutations. Donor demographics were predominantly white British with a female majority; clonal diversity may be underestimated. Spike-specific TCR breadth and depth grew following two AZD1222 doses.

The CDR3 is 16 residues long. Deletions cut 3 bases from V and 2 bases from J, with 14 bases between. Repertoires were generated with immunoSEQ multiplex PCR, while TCRdb's copy carries only in-frame clones and drops some. The sample shows 84,000 or so clones, approximately 86% of them seen only once. This clone has just a few counts. Its specificity is not known. The material sequenced was peripheral blood, taken on day 0 of AZD1222 vaccination. The gene calls are TRBV23-1 and TRBJ1-5; D not certain. TRBV23-1 is an open reading frame, and its role is uncertain. This TCR was recovered from an adult in good health. CDR3: CASSQEAITGNQPQHF. As DNA, the CDR3 is TGCGCCAGCAGTCAGGAGGCTATAACGGGCAATCAGCCCCAGCATTTT.